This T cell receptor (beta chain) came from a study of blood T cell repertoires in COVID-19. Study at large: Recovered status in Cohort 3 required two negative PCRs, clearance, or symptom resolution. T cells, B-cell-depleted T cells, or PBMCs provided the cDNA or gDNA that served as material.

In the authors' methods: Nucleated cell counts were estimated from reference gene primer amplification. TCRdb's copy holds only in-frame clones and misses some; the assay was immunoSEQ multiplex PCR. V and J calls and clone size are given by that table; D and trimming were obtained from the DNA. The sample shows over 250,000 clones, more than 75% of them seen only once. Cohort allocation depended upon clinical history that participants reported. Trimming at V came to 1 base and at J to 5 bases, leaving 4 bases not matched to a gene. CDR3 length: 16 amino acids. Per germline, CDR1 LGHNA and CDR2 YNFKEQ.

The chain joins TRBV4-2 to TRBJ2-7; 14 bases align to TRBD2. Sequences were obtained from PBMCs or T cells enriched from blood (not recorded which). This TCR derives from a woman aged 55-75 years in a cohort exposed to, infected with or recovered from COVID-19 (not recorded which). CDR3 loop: CASSQGGLAGVHEQYF. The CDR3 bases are TGTGCCAGCAGCCAAGGGGGACTAGCGGGAGTTCACGAGCAGTACTTC.